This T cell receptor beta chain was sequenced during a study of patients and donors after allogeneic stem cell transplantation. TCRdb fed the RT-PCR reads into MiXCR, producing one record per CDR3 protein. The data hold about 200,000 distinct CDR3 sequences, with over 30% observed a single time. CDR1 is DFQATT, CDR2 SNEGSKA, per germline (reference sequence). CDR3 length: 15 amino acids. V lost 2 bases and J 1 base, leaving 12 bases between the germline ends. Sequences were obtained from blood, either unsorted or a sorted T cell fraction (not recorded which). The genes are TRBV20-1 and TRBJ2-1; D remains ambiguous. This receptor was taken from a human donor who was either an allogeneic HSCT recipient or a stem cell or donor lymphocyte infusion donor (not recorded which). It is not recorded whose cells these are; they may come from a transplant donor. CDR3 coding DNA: TGCAGTGCTAGACCCCCCAGACCGTCCTACAATGAGCAGTTCTTC. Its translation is CSARPPRPSYNEQFF.